One and the same sample provided the 24 T cell receptor beta chains below, sequenced in a study of type 1 and type 2 diabetes patients. Amplification started from genomic DNA. The TCR beta CDR3 region was amplified using 30 forward and 13 reverse primers. A single record per CDR3 protein comes from TCRdb applying MiXCR to the multiplex PCR reads. The sample lists more than 250,000 distinct CDR3 sequences; more than 45% were seen once. Sample: peripheral blood mononuclear cells (PBMCs). The receptor set was obtained from a man between 18 and 29 years old with type 2 diabetes.

The chain is built from TRBV7-2 and TRBJ1-2; the D gene is possibly TRBD1 (6 bases). V was shortened by 1 base and J by 8 bases, with 14 bases between the two germline ends. The CDR3 is 14 amino acids. Germline CDR1 is SGHTA and CDR2 is FQGNSA. The CDR3, as DNA: TGTGCCAGCAGCTTAGAAGGGGGTCCTCTAGGCTACACCTTC. It translates to CASSLEGGPLGYTF.

The chain has TRBV4-1 and TRBJ2-7; 9 bases agree with TRBD2. Germline CDR1 reads MGHRA; CDR2 reads YSYEKL. V shed 0 bases and J 6 bases; nucleotides not matched to a gene: 6. CDR3 size: 15 residues. DNA for the CDR3: TGCGCCAGCAGCCAAGATCCGGGACTAGCATCCGAGCAGTACTTC. It is translated as CASSQDPGLASEQYF.

About this clonotype itself: This could be a read error, since a much larger clone is one nucleotide away. V and J are TRBV30 and TRBJ1-1; D gene unclear. Germline CDR1 is GTSNPN and CDR2 is SVGIG (reference sequence). The CDR3 covers 13 residues. V was clipped by 2 bases and J by 1 base, with 8 bases between them. Here the CDR3 reads CAWSLGRNTEAFF. In DNA form, the CDR3 reads TGTGCCTGGAGTTTGGGTAGGAACACTGAAGCTTTCTTT.

This clonotype was seen once. The V call is TRBV5-1, the J call TRBJ2-1, with TRBD2 identical over 7 bases. With V trimmed by 1 base and J by 4 bases, 17 bases remained unmatched. Germline assignment: CDR1 SGHRS and CDR2 YFSETQ. The CDR3 consists of 19 residues. The CDR3 sequence is CASSLFPPRGTTFYNEQFF. For the CDR3, the DNA is TGCGCCAGCAGCTTGTTTCCCCCCCGGGGGACTACCTTTTACAATGAGCAGTTCTTC.

This clonotype was observed at least ten times. This sequence joins TRBV25-1 and TRBJ2-5; TRBD1 matches at 9 bases. Germline loops: CDR1 MGHDK, CDR2 SYGVNS. CDR3 length equals 15 residues. V gave up 8 bases and J gave up 5 bases; unmatched junction bases: 12. CDR3 DNA sequence: TGTGCCAGCGGGATCCCCGGGACAGGGTCCGAGACCCAGTACTTC. Translation: CASGIPGTGSETQYF.

The table lists this clonotype with a few counts. One end of the junction varies from germline; a read error may be responsible. The chain couples TRBV7-7 to TRBJ2-2, with D uncertain. CDR1 is SSHAT, CDR2 FNYEAQ, per germline (reference sequence). The CDR3 consists of 14 residues. CDR3 DNA: TGTGCTAGCAGCTTTGTGGTAAACACCGGGGAGCTGTTTTTT. Translating gives CASSFVVNTGELFF.

The rearrangement links TRBV19 to TRBJ2-3; a possible D gene is TRBD1 (7 bases). The CDR3 spans 18 residues. CDR1 LNHDA and CDR2 SQIVND come from the germline V gene (reference sequence). Trimming removed 7 bases at V and 5 bases at J, with 28 bases between. CDR3 in DNA: TGTGCCAGTACCCCCCGTGTGACAGGGTCGGGGGACCGAGATACGCAGTATTTT. Amino acids: CASTPRVTGSGDRDTQYF.

Concerning this clonotype: This may stem from a read error, because a much larger clone lies one nucleotide away. This rearrangement joins TRBV7-2 to TRBJ2-5, with D perhaps matching TRBD1 (5 bases). There are 15 residues in the CDR3. V dropped 0 bases and J dropped 2 bases, with 10 bases sitting between them. Germline lookup yields CDR1 SGHTA and CDR2 FQGNSA. CDR3 in amino acids: CASSLAQTGQETQYF. DNA for the CDR3: TGTGCCAGCAGCTTAGCCCAAACAGGTCAAGAGACCCAGTACTTC.

J is TRBJ2-3 and V is TRBV29-1; D is tentatively TRBD1 or TRBD2 (5 bases each). V lost 8 bases and J lost 3, with 12 bases in between. The CDR3 sequence is 12 residues long. Germline CDR1 reads SQVTM; CDR2 reads ANQGSEA. The CDR3 coding sequence is TGCAGCTGTTTGAGGGGAACAGATACGCAGTATTTT. Residues: CSCLRGTDTQYF.

V is TRBV19 and J is TRBJ1-1; D gene uncertain. Germline CDR1 LNHDA, CDR2 SQIVND (reference sequence). CDR3 length: 15 amino acids. V dropped 1 base and J dropped 2 bases, with 11 bases sitting between them. CDR3: CASSIVRQKNTEAFF. CDR3 bases: TGTGCCAGTAGTATAGTTCGTCAGAAAAACACTGAAGCTTTCTTT.

This clonotype was counted many times. This chain connects TRBV7-2 to TRBJ1-1; a weak D match, TRBD1 (5 bases). Germline V gene data show CDR1 as SGHTA and CDR2 as FQGNSA. CDR3 length equals 13 residues. The ends were cut back, 4 bases at V and 1 base at J, with 7 bases in the middle. The CDR3 loop is CASSSGQNTEAFF. DNA for the CDR3: TGTGCCAGCAGCTCCGGACAGAACACTGAAGCTTTCTTT.

This CDR3 is CASSVQGDEQFF. CDR3 DNA: TGTGCCAGCAGCGTCCAGGGGGATGAGCAGTTCTTC. This chain uses TRBV7-8 with TRBJ2-1, with 7 bases identical to TRBD1. The length of the CDR3 is 12 residues. CDR1 and CDR2 (germline): SGHVS, FQNEAQ. Trimming cost V 5 bases and J 8 bases; bases outside gene matches: 3.

Comment on this clonotype: A much larger clone lies a single base off, so this may be a read error. This is likely a read error, given that the CDR3 carries no conserved phenylalanine or tryptophan at its end. The V and J genes are TRBV15 and TRBJ1-2; 10 bases are shared with TRBD1. This CDR3 spans 14 amino acids. CDR1 is LNHNV, CDR2 YYDKDF, per germline (reference sequence). V lost 3 bases and J lost 7; bases outside the gene matches: 5. The CDR3 protein is CATSRGQGSRGYTL. For the CDR3, the DNA is TGTGCCACCAGCAGGGGACAGGGGAGTCGTGGCTACACCCTC.

V usage is TRBV20-1 and J usage is TRBJ2-7; no definite D call. From germline, CDR1 is DFQATT and CDR2 SNEGSKA (reference sequence). This CDR3 region has 12 residues. V was trimmed by 3 bases and J by 6 bases, leaving 12 bases between them. CDR3 DNA sequence: TGCAGTGCTAGTCGGGCAATCTCCGAGCAGTACTTC. It codes for CSASRAISEQYF.

The chain recombines TRBV6-6 with TRBJ1-1, with TRBD1 matching over 7 bases. CDR1 and CDR2 (germline): MNHNY, SVGAGI (reference sequence). This CDR3 has 15 residues. After removal of 6 bases from V and 2 bases from J, the junction contained 9 bases not matched to a gene. The CDR3 loop is CASRRQGGQNTEAFF. The CDR3, as DNA: TGTGCCAGCAGGCGCCAGGGGGGGCAAAACACTGAAGCTTTCTTT.

This clonotype was observed a few times. The chain is built from TRBV10-1 and TRBJ2-1; D might be TRBD1 (5 bases). The germline CDR1 and CDR2 sequences are WNHNN and SYGVQD (reference sequence). V gave up 5 bases and J gave up 10 bases, with 24 bases separating them. This CDR3 spans 16 amino acids. CDR3 nucleotide sequence: TGCGCCAGCAGTAGCCCCGCCGGATCCCTGACAGCCGAGCAGTTCTTC. This codes for CASSSPAGSLTAEQFF.

The chain has TRBV6-5 and TRBJ1-6; 8 bases fit TRBD1. CDR3 length: 15 residues. Germline loops: CDR1 MNHEY, CDR2 SVGAGI. V shed 2 bases and J 6 bases; nucleotides not matched to a gene: 3. The CDR3 here is CASSYQTGVNSPLHF. The CDR3 DNA reads as TGTGCCAGCAGTTACCAGACAGGGGTTAATTCACCCCTCCACTTT.

The gene calls are TRBV14 and TRBJ1-1; no firm D call. V was clipped by 1 base and J by 7 bases, with 13 bases between them. Germline CDR1 SGHDN, CDR2 FVKESK. The CDR3 runs 14 residues. CDR3 DNA sequence: TGTGCCAGCAGCCAAGTAGGGTTGGCGGGTGAAGCTTTCTTT. The encoded protein is CASSQVGLAGEAFF.

V usage is TRBV6-6 and J usage is TRBJ1-1; 9 bases are a match to TRBD1. Trimming removed 10 bases from V and 3 bases from J; junction bases left unmatched: 12. Per the germline V gene, CDR1 is MNHNY and CDR2 is SVGAGI (reference sequence). The CDR3 consists of 15 residues. CDR3 sequence (DNA): TGTGCCATCACCCCGGACAGGGGAGGAGACACTGAAGCTTTCTTT. Residues: CAITPDRGGDTEAFF.

In its sample, this clonotype was seen a few times. V gene TRBV10-1 combines with J gene TRBJ1-4; the D is unclear. CDR1 WNHNN and CDR2 SYGVQD come from the germline V gene (reference sequence). The CDR3 spans 13 residues. The V and J ends lost 8 bases and 4 bases respectively, with 11 bases between them. DNA of the CDR3: TGCGCCAGCCAAGAGAATAATAATGAAAAACTGTTTTTT. Its translation: CASQENNNEKLFF.

In its sample, this clonotype was seen a few times. In DNA form, the CDR3 reads TGTGCCAGCAGCTTAGGGACAGGGGTTTGGGGAGAGACCCAGTACTTC. It yields the protein CASSLGTGVWGETQYF. The gene calls are TRBV7-2 and TRBJ2-5, with 9 bases lining up with TRBD1. The CDR3 has 16 residues. Trimming took 1 base from V and 4 from J; bases not matched to a gene: 7. Germline V lookup: CDR1 SGHTA, CDR2 FQGNSA. Drawing the rest from reference TRBV7-2 and TRBJ2-5, the complete variable domain is GAGVSQSPSNKVTEKGKDVELRCDPISGHTALYWYRQSLGQGLEFLIYFQGNSAPDKSGLPSDRFSAERTGGSVSTLTIQRTQQEDSAVYLCASSLGTGVWGETQYFGPGTRLLVL.

This clonotype has just a few counts. This CDR3 is CASSTSGTETYEQYF. For the CDR3, the DNA is TGTGCCAGTAGTACTAGCGGGACCGAAACCTACGAGCAGTACTTC. J is TRBJ2-7 and V is TRBV19; TRBD2 agrees at 9 bases. The CDR3 is made up of 15 amino acids. J gave up 2 bases and V 4 bases, and 6 bases lay outside the gene matches. Germline lookup yields CDR1 LNHDA and CDR2 SQIVND (reference sequence).

This clonotype has more than one count but fewer than ten. The rearrangement uses TRBV29-1 and TRBJ2-2; D may match TRBD1 or TRBD2 (5 bases each). The CDR3 loop spans 13 amino acids. Germline values: CDR1 SQVTM, CDR2 ANQGSEA. V dropped 6 bases and J dropped 1 base, with 9 bases sitting between them. The CDR3 reads CSVGTGNTGELFF. The CDR3 nucleotides read TGCAGCGTGGGGACGGGGAACACCGGGGAGCTGTTTTTT.

This clonotype was found a few times. V gene TRBV28 combines with J gene TRBJ2-7, with D unclear. Germline-derived CDR1 and CDR2 are MDHEN and SYDVKM. Trimming removed 7 bases from V and 4 bases from J, with 14 bases in between. The CDR3 sequence is 13 residues long. Here the CDR3 DNA reads TGTGCCAGCACCCCCCCGATTGGGTACGAGCAGTACTTC. It yields the protein CASTPPIGYEQYF. The whole variable domain, filled in from reference TRBV28 and TRBJ2-7, reads DVKVTQSSRYLVKRTGEKVFLECVQDMDHENMFWYRQDPGLGLRLIYFSYDVKMKEKGDIPEGYSVSREKKERFSLILESASTNQTSMYLCASTPPIGYEQYFGPGTRLTVT.